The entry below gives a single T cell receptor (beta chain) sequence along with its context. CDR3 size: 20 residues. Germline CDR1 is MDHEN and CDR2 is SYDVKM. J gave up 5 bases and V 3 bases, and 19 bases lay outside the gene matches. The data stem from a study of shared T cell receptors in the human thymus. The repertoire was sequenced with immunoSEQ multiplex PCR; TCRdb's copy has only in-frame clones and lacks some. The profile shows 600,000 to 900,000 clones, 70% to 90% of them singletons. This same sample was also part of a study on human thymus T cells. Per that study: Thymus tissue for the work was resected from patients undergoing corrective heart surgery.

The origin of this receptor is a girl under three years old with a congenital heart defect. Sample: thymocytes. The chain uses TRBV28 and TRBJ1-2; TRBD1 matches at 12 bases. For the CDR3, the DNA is TGTGCCAGCAGTTTGGATAAGGTCGGGACAGGGGGCTTTCGGTTTTATGGCTACACCTTC. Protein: CASSLDKVGTGGFRFYGYTF.